Each of the 3 T cell receptor beta chains below was sequenced from the same sample in a study of memory CD4+ T cells and cytomegalovirus serostatus. Libraries were prepared by immunoSEQ multiplex PCR; TCRdb keeps only in-frame clonotypes and omits some of them. This repertoire shows 27,000 or so clones, 70% to 80% found once; its top ten account for roughly 0.68%. Single viable CD3+CD4+CD8-CD45RO+ cells were sorted as the memory CD4+ T cells. Sample: memory CD4+ T cells from blood. The receptors stem from an adult in good health and CMV-seronegative.

This chain links TRBV6-1 with TRBJ1-1; no firm D call. This CDR3 is 12 amino acids long. Germline V gene sequence: CDR1 MNHNS, CDR2 SASEGT. Trimming removed 6 bases at V and 8 bases at J, with 13 bases between. The CDR3 sequence: CASSPDTREAFF. CDR3 coding DNA: TGTGCCAGCAGCCCGGATACTAGAGAAGCTTTCTTT.

This sequence joins TRBV20-1 and TRBJ1-1, with TRBD1 as a possible D gene (5 bases). V dropped 5 bases and J dropped 1 base, with 5 bases sitting between them. Germline V lookup: CDR1 DFQATT, CDR2 SNEGSKA (reference sequence). CDR3 length: 11 amino acids. CDR3 in amino acids: CSADRNTEAFF. The DNA for the CDR3 is TGCAGTGCTGACAGGAACACTGAAGCTTTCTTT.

The gene calls are TRBV14 and TRBJ1-3; D unresolved. The CDR3 is 15 amino acids. CDR1 and CDR2 from the germline V gene are SGHDN and FVKESK. The ends were cut back, 1 base at V and 0 bases at J, with 7 bases in the middle. CDR3 DNA: TGTGCCAGCAGCCAAGTTTCTATCTCTGGAAACACCATATATTTT. Protein sequence: CASSQVSISGNTIYF.